This T cell receptor (beta chain) stems from a study of blood T cell repertoires in COVID-19 (dated by TCRdb to the early 2020s). Concerning the study at large: The collaborator samples originated in the United States, Italy and Spain and spanned the acute and convalescent phases of COVID-19. The samples were drawn from two sources: the first 160 participants of the ongoing ImmuneRACE study, and 1,000 to 1,500 subjects contributed by 6 global collaborators. Where HLA class I and class II types were available, the types were taken from metadata supplied by the sample provider, not from assay-based typing. A de-identified subject ID, COVID-19 status, age in years and sex were almost always included in the sample metadata. The dataset comprised deeply sampled blood TCRbeta repertoires from subjects exposed to, actively infected with, or recovered from COVID-19. The repertoires were released in a freely available public database meant as a resource for research on the immune response to SARS-CoV-2. The material from the prospective study consisted of cDNA or gDNA derived from T cells, B-cell-depleted T cells, or PBMCs.

Whole blood was collected in K2EDTA tubes by collaborating institutions according to the institutions' own protocols. For TCRbeta analysis, collaborators shipped samples in one of three forms: frozen whole blood, isolated PBMCs, or DNA extracted from either of those sample types. The germline V gene (reference sequence) sets CDR1 to GTSNPN and CDR2 to SVGIG. Ends trimmed: V by 0 bases, J by 4 bases; bases unmatched to a gene: 7. The CDR3 runs 15 residues from the cysteine to the phenylalanine. Only the CDR3 DNA stays, 45 bases, in frame from base 1. Regarding this clone: Which antigen it targets is not known. Per-base quality was not reported, and no clone a single base away is much larger than it.

On the study overall, not on this receptor specifically: The amount of clinical and demographic metadata varied by source and participant and was provided uncurated.

The immunoSEQ Assay, a bias-controlled multiplex PCR, was used to amplify TCRbeta CDR3 regions from genomic DNA. As for the authors' bioinformatics: The number of nucleated cells in each sample was estimated by amplification of reference gene primers within the assay. Sequence reads were collapsed and filtered to measure the absolute abundance of every unique TCRbeta CDR3 rearrangement. For each sample, productive Simpson clonality was calculated by taking the square root of Simpson's diversity index across productive rearrangements. TCRdb took this table from immuneACCESS and kept in-frame rearrangements with V and J called. Such tables lack part of the clones; where checked against another copy, unresolved V genes explain under half of the gap, and the rest is unexplained. The DNA gave D and trimming, while V, J and clone size come from that table. Here the sample has about 88,000 clones; around 72% occur a single time. The ten largest clones take up just under 25% of the sample.

Sequencing was done on a sample of peripheral blood. This TCR was sampled from a woman aged 55-69 years in a cohort sampled during active or convalescent COVID-19. The chain couples TRBV30 to TRBJ1-2, and TRBD1 aligns with 8 junction nucleotides. The CDR3 region: CAWSVQTGGAYGYTF. The nucleotide sequence reads as follows: TGTGCCTGGAGTGTACAAACAGGGGGTGCCTATGGCTACACCTTC.